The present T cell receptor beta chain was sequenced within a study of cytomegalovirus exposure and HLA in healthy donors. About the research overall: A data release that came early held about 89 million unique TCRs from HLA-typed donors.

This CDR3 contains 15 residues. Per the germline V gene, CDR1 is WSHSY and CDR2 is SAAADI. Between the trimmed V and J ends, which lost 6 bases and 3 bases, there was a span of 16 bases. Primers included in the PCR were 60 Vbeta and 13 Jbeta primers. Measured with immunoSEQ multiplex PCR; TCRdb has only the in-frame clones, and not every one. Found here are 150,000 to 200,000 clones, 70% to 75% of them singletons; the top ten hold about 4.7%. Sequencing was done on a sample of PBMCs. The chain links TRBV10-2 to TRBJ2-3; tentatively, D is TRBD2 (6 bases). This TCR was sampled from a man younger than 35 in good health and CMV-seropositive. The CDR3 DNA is TGCGCCAGCAGGGTCACTCTTGGGGGGACAGATACGCAGTATTTT. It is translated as CASRVTLGGTDTQYF.